The 9 T cell receptor beta chains in this list originate from one sample, sequenced in a study of response to subunit inactivated influenza vaccine. TCRdb fed the RT-PCR reads into MiXCR, producing one record per CDR3 protein. In the table there are 200,000 to 300,000 distinct CDR3 sequences, more than 9% of which are singletons. The sample in question was non-naive T cells sorted from PBMCs, obtained around 14 days before vaccination. The source is a middle-aged man who received an inactivated influenza vaccine.

The table lists this clonotype with many counts. The genes are TRBV20-1 and TRBJ2-3; 8 bases fit TRBD2. The CDR3 spans 15 residues. Germline V gene lookup returns CDR1 DFQATT and CDR2 SNEGSKA (reference sequence). The J segment lost 1 base and the V segment lost 3 bases, leaving 6 bases of the junction unmatched. CDR3 DNA: TGCAGTGCTAGTGACCTAGCGGGTGGCACAGATACGCAGTATTTT. Amino acids: CSASDLAGGTDTQYF.

In its sample, this clonotype was seen a few times. V gene TRBV20-1 combines with J gene TRBJ1-2; D may be TRBD1 (6 bases). CDR1 and CDR2 from the germline V gene are DFQATT and SNEGSKA (reference sequence). Deletions cut 1 base from V and 5 bases from J, with 14 bases between. This CDR3 is 14 amino acids long. Here the CDR3 reads CSARGGQGTYGYTF. The CDR3 DNA is TGCAGTGCTAGAGGGGGGCAGGGCACTTATGGCTACACCTTC.

The chain employs TRBV6-2 or TRBV6-3 and TRBJ2-2; 7 positions match TRBD1. The CDR3 spans 14 residues. The germline gives CDR1 MNHEY, CDR2 SVGEGT. The junction had 5 bases not matched to a gene; V was cut back by 2 bases and J by 8 bases. The CDR3: CASSYLTGPGELFF. The CDR3, as DNA: TGTGCCAGCAGTTACCTGACAGGGCCAGGGGAGCTGTTTTTT.

There are many counts of this clonotype. The genes are TRBV7-9 and TRBJ2-2; possibly TRBD1 for D (5 bases). V lost 3 bases and J lost 3, with 8 bases in between. There are 14 residues in the CDR3. Looked up from germline, CDR1 is SEHNR and CDR2 is FQNEAQ (reference sequence). CDR3 sequence (DNA): TGTGCCAGCAGCTTGCAAGGGGACACCGGGGAGCTGTTTTTT. Translation: CASSLQGDTGELFF.

This clonotype has just a few counts. The chain recombines TRBV10-2 with TRBJ2-3; TRBD2 matches at 15 bases. V lost 5 bases, J lost 5 bases, and 5 bases stayed unmatched. The length of the CDR3 is 16 residues. The germline CDR1 and CDR2 sequences are WSHSY and SAAADI. In DNA, the CDR3 is TGCGCCAGCAGTCATGGACTAGCGGGGGGGATAGATACGCAGTATTTT. Amino acid sequence: CASSHGLAGGIDTQYF.

The genes are TRBV7-2 and TRBJ1-1; D is undetermined. Trimming pared 6 bases from V and 2 bases from J, leaving 13 bases between. CDR1 and CDR2 (germline): SGHTA, FQGNSA. The CDR3 contains 14 residues. CDR3 nucleotides: TGTGCCAGCAGATCGACACCTGTTAACACTGAAGCTTTCTTT. This encodes CASRSTPVNTEAFF. The variable domain in full, completed from reference TRBV7-2 and TRBJ1-1, reads GAGVSQSPSNKVTEKGKDVELRCDPISGHTALYWYRQSLGQGLEFLIYFQGNSAPDKSGLPSDRFSAERTGGSVSTLTIQRTQQEDSAVYLCASRSTPVNTEAFFGQGTRLTVV.

The chain is built from TRBV5-1 and TRBJ2-7; tentatively, D is TRBD2 (6 bases). Trimming pared 4 bases from V and 5 bases from J, leaving 10 bases between. The CDR3 is 12 residues long. Germline V lookup: CDR1 SGHRS, CDR2 YFSETQ. Written as DNA, the CDR3 is TGCGCCAGCAGCCAGACTAGAAACGAGCAGTACTTC. Amino acids: CASSQTRNEQYF.

This clonotype showed up just a few times. In nucleotides, the CDR3 is TGCAGTGCTCGACTCGGGACCAAGGGGGAGCAGTACTTC. It specifies CSARLGTKGEQYF. The gene calls are TRBV20-1 and TRBJ2-7; D tentatively fits TRBD1 or TRBD2 (5 bases each). This CDR3 spans 13 amino acids. The V end lost 5 bases, the J end lost 7 bases, and 18 bases lay between the germline ends. Germline V lookup: CDR1 DFQATT, CDR2 SNEGSKA (reference sequence).

This clonotype was seen more than once but under ten times. V and J are TRBV5-4 and TRBJ2-2; 7 bases are shared with TRBD2. V trimming: 4 bases; J trimming: 6 bases; junction bases outside the gene matches: 9. The germline CDR1 and CDR2 sequences are SGHNT and YYREEE (reference sequence). The CDR3 has 15 residues. The CDR3 DNA reads as TGTGCCAGCAGCATCGGCGGGAGAGGGGCCGGGGAGCTGTTTTTT. Translated, it gives CASSIGGRGAGELFF.